Presented here are 18 T cell receptor beta chains from one specimen sequenced in a study of shared T cell receptors in the human thymus. Assay: immunoSEQ multiplex PCR; the TCRdb copy retains only in-frame clones and omits some. This sample has approximately 730,000 clones, with around 85% found just once. These data also featured in a second study, about human thymus T cells.

Source material: thymocytes. Receptors originate from a girl under three years old with a congenital heart defect.

This chain's CDR3 is CASSRGALDRCNYGYTF. In nucleotides, the CDR3 is TGCGCCAGCAGCCGGGGAGCCCTAGACAGGTGCAACTATGGCTACACCTTC. This chain links TRBV5-1 with TRBJ1-2; a possible D gene is TRBD1 (6 bases). This CDR3 has 17 amino acids. The V gene's germline CDR1 is SGHRS and CDR2 YFSETQ. Trimming removed 4 bases at V and 2 bases at J, with 21 bases between. The full variable domain, its missing parts supplied by reference TRBV5-1 and TRBJ1-2, is KAGVTQTPRYLIKTRGQQVTLSCSPISGHRSVSWYQQTPGQGLQFLFEYFSETQRNKGNFPGRFSGRQFSNSRSEMNVSTLELGDSALYLCASSRGALDRCNYGYTFGSGTRLTVV.

V usage is TRBV5-6 and J usage is TRBJ2-1; weak D call: TRBD2 (6 bases). The germline V gene encodes CDR1 SGHDT and CDR2 YYEEEE. CDR3 length: 14 amino acids. The V end was cut by 0 bases, the J end by 2 bases, with 6 bases between. DNA for the CDR3: TGTGCCAGCAGCTTGGGACTAGCCTACAATGAGCAGTTCTTC. Translating gives CASSLGLAYNEQFF.

The gene calls are TRBV4-1 and TRBJ1-4, with 7 bases identical to TRBD1. The CDR3 has 15 amino acids. Trimming cost V 0 bases and J 8 bases; bases outside gene matches: 6. The germline V gene encodes CDR1 MGHRA and CDR2 YSYEKL. The CDR3 DNA sequence: TGCGCCAGCAGCCAAGATACAGGGGATGGGGAAAAACTGTTTTTT. It is translated as CASSQDTGDGEKLFF.

In DNA, the CDR3 is TGTGCCAGTAGTTCCCGGGGGGGTTGGGAGCCCCAGCATTTT. Protein: CASSSRGGWEPQHF. The rearrangement joins TRBV19 to TRBJ1-5; possibly TRBD1 for D (5 bases). This CDR3 contains 14 residues. The V gene lost 5 bases and the J gene lost 8 bases, with 16 bases spanning the gap. Germline V gives CDR1 LNHDA, CDR2 SQIVND (reference sequence).

The chain recombines TRBV6-1 with TRBJ2-3, with D maybe TRBD1 (5 bases). Germline-derived CDR1 and CDR2 are MNHNS and SASEGT. CDR3 length equals 13 residues. Trimming took 8 bases from V and 3 from J, leaving 12 bases between them. The DNA of the CDR3 is TGTGCCAGCGGACATTCTAAAACAGATACGCAGTATTTT. Amino acids: CASGHSKTDTQYF.

The chain couples TRBV15 to TRBJ2-3; a possible D gene is TRBD2 (6 bases). There are 15 residues in the CDR3. Per the germline V gene, CDR1 is LNHNV and CDR2 is YYDKDF (reference sequence). The germline V and J ends were trimmed by 0 bases and 4 bases, with 11 bases remaining between them. In nucleotides, the CDR3 is TGTGCCACCAGCAGAGAGGGGGGTAAGGCAGATACGCAGTATTTT. This codes for CATSREGGKADTQYF.

J is TRBJ1-4 and V is TRBV7-2; 9 positions match TRBD1. V trimming: 2 bases; J trimming: 5 bases; junction bases outside the gene matches: 3. In germline, CDR1 is SGHTA, CDR2 FQGNSA. The CDR3 is made up of 15 amino acids. In nucleotides, the CDR3 is TGTGCCAGCAGCTTACACAGGGGGCTGAATGAAAAACTGTTTTTT. It encodes CASSLHRGLNEKLFF.

Points on this clone: Distinct nucleotide sequences in the sample also encode this CDR3. V is TRBV2 and J is TRBJ1-6; 8 nucleotides align to TRBD1. This CDR3 is built from 14 residues. CDR1 SNHLY and CDR2 FYNNEI come from the germline V gene. Germline trimming cut 9 bases from V and 5 bases from J; bases unmatched to any gene: 6. CDR3 protein: CARRSGGNNSPLHF. CDR3 DNA: TGTGCCAGGAGGTCAGGGGGCAATAATTCACCCCTCCACTTT.

The chain's CDR3 is CASRPLEGGTEAFF. CDR3 DNA sequence: TGTGCCAGCCGCCCCCTCGAAGGGGGCACTGAAGCTTTCTTT. The V call is TRBV27, the J call TRBJ1-1, with TRBD1 as a possible D gene (6 bases). This CDR3 has 14 residues. V was shortened by 8 bases and J by 4 bases, with 17 bases between the two germline ends. Germline loops: CDR1 MNHEY, CDR2 SMNVEV (reference sequence).

The rearrangement joins TRBV4-3 to TRBJ2-1, with a possible D match to TRBD1 (5 bases). V was pared by 0 bases and J by 4 bases, with 16 bases between. CDR1 and CDR2 from the germline V gene are LGHNA and YSLEER. The CDR3 has 17 amino acids. CDR3 DNA sequence: TGCGCCAGCAGCCAAGATTGGGGCTGGGATCCGTACAATGAGCAGTTCTTC. Amino acids: CASSQDWGWDPYNEQFF.

This clone showed up just a few times. This chain joins TRBV5-1 and TRBJ2-7; TRBD1 matches 7 bases. Trimming at V came to 2 bases and at J to 2 bases, leaving 7 bases not matched to a gene. This CDR3 contains 15 residues. Germline-derived CDR1 and CDR2 are SGHRS and YFSETQ. The CDR3 loop is CASSLMGTAPYEQYF. The CDR3 DNA reads TGCGCCAGCAGCTTAATGGGGACAGCACCCTACGAGCAGTACTTC.

The chain carries TRBV14 and TRBJ1-1; D is unresolved. Between the trimmed V and J ends, which lost 8 bases and 1 base, there was a span of 11 bases. Per the germline V gene, CDR1 is SGHDN and CDR2 is FVKESK. There are 13 residues in the CDR3. In DNA, the CDR3 is TGTGCCAGCTCCCGACACTCGAACACTGAAGCTTTCTTT. Encoded protein: CASSRHSNTEAFF.

In this sample, this clone turned up a few times. V gene TRBV5-1 combines with J gene TRBJ2-2, with 7 bases identical to TRBD2. The CDR3 totals 16 residues. After removal of 4 bases from V and 3 bases from J, the junction contained 9 bases not matched to a gene. The germline CDR1 and CDR2 sequences are SGHRS and YFSETQ. CDR3: CASSRMSGEDTGELFF. The CDR3 DNA reads as TGCGCCAGCAGCCGGATGAGCGGGGAGGACACCGGGGAGCTGTTTTTT.

This clone has more than one count but fewer than ten. At one boundary the junction diverges from the germline segment, which might be a read error. The V gene is TRBV20-1, the J gene TRBJ2-7; 7 bases agree with TRBD2. The CDR3 consists of 11 residues. Germline V gene data show CDR1 as DFQATT and CDR2 as SNEGSKA (reference sequence). CDR3 coding DNA: TGCAGTGCTAGCGAGCGGGGCACGGTAAACTTC. Amino acids: CSASERGTVNF.

CDR3 loop: CASRIRGNYNSPLHF. CDR3 bases: TGTGCCAGCAGGATTCGGGGGAACTATAATTCACCCCTCCACTTT. The rearrangement links TRBV28 to TRBJ1-6, with D tentatively TRBD1 (5 bases). This CDR3 has 15 residues. Trimming took off 6 bases at V and 3 bases at J, with 12 bases between the two ends. Germline V gene sequence: CDR1 MDHEN, CDR2 SYDVKM.

This clone was found once. The chain links TRBV6-1 to TRBJ2-2; possibly TRBD1 for D (7 bases). Germline CDR1 MNHNS, CDR2 SASEGT. The CDR3 runs to 15 residues. Deletions cut 3 bases from V and 13 bases from J, with 21 bases between. CDR3: CASSDRGDKIGRLFF. The CDR3 DNA reads as TGTGCCAGCAGTGACAGGGGGGATAAGATTGGTCGGCTGTTTTTT.

This chain joins TRBV2 and TRBJ1-1; TRBD1 aligns across 7 bases. Trimming cost V 9 bases and J 5 bases; bases outside gene matches: 9. This CDR3 spans 13 amino acids. Germline loops: CDR1 SNHLY, CDR2 FYNNEI. CDR3 region: CARPDRAKTEAFF. The CDR3 DNA sequence: TGTGCCAGACCAGACAGGGCGAAGACTGAAGCTTTCTTT.

The J gene is TRBJ2-7, the V gene TRBV6-1; no clear D gene. The V end lost 2 bases, the J end lost 0 bases, and 17 bases lay between the germline ends. CDR1 and CDR2 (germline): MNHNS, SASEGT. This CDR3 comprises 17 residues. The CDR3 DNA follows: TGTGCCAGCAGTGAATTGTCTGTGGGCTCCAGCTCCTACGAGCAGTACTTC. Residues: CASSELSVGSSSYEQYF.